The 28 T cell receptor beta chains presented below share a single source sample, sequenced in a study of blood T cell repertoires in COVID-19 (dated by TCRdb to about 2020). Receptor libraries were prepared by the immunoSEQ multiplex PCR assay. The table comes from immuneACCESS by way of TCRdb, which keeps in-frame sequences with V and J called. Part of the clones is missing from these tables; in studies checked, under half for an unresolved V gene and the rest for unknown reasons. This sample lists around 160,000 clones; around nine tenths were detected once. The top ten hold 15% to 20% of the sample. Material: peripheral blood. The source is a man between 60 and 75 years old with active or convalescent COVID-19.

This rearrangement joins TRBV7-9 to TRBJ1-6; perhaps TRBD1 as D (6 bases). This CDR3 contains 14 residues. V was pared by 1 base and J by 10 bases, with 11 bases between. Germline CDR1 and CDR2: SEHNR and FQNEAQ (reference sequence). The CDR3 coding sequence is TGTGCCAGCAGCTTAGAGGCAGGGACATCACCCCTCCACTTT. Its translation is CASSLEAGTSPLHF.

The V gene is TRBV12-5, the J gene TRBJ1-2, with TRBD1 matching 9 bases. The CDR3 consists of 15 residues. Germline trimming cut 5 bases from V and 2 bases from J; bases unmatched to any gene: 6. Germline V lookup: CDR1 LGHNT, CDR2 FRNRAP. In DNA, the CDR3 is TGTGCTAGTGGTCCGAGGACAGGGGACAACTATGGCTACACCTTC. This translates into CASGPRTGDNYGYTF.

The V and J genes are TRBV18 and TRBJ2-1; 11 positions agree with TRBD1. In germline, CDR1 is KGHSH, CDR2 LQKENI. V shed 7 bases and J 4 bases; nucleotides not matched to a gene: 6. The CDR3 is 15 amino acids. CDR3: CASFTGTGGYNEQFF. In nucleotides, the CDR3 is TGTGCCAGCTTCACCGGGACAGGGGGTTACAATGAGCAGTTCTTC.

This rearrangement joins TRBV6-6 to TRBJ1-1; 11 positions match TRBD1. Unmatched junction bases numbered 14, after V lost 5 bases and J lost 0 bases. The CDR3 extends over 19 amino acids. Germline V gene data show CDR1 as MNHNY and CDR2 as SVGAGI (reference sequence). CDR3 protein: CASSPPPGTGGALNTEAFF. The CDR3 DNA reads TGTGCCAGCAGTCCCCCCCCCGGGACAGGGGGGGCTTTGAACACTGAAGCTTTCTTT.

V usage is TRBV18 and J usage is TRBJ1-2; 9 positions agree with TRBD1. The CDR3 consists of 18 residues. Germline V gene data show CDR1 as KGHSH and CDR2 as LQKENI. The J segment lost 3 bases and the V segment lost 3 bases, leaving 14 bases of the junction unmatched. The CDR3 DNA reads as TGTGCCAGCTCACCCAACCTACAGGGGGCAAGGTCCCACTATGGCTACACCTTC. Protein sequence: CASSPNLQGARSHYGYTF.

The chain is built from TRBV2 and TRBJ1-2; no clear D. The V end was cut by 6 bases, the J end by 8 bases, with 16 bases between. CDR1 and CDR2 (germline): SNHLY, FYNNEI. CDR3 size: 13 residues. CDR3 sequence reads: CASRSMDRGGYTF. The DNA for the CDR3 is TGTGCCAGCAGAAGCATGGACCGCGGGGGCTACACCTTC.

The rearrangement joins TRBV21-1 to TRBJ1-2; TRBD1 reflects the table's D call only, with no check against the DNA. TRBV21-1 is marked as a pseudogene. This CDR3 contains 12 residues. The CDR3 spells CASSFRVNGYTF. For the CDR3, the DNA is TGTGCCAGCAGCTTCAGGGTGAATGGCTACACCTTC.

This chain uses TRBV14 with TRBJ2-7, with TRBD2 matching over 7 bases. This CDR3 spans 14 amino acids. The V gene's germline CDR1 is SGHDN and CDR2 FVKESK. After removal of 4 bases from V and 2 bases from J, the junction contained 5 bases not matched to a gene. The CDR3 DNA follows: TGTGCCAGCAGCCCTAGCGGTTATCCCTACGAGCAGTACTTC. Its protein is CASSPSGYPYEQYF.

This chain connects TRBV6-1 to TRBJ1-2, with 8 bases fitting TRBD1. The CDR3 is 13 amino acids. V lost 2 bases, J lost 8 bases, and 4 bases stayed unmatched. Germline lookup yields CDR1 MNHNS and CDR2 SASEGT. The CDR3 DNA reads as TGTGCCAGCAGTGAATACACAGGGGGAGGCTACACCTTC. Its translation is CASSEYTGGGYTF.

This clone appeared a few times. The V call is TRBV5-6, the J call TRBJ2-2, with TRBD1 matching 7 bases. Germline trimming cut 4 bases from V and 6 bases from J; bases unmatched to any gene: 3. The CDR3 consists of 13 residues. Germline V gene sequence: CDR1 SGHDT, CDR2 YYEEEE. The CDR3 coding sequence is TGTGCCAGCAGCCTTACAGGGGCCGGGGAGCTGTTTTTT. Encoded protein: CASSLTGAGELFF.

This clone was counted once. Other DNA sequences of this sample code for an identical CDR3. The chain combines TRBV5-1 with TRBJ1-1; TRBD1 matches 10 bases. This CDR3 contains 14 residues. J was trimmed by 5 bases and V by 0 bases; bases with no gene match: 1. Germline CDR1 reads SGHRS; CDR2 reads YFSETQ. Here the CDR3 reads CASSLGQGATEAFF. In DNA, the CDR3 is TGCGCCAGCAGCTTGGGACAGGGGGCGACTGAAGCTTTCTTT.

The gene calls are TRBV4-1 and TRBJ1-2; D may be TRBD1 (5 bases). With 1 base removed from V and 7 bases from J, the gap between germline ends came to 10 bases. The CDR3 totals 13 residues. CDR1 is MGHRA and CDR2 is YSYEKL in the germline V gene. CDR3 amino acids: CASSQVAGLGYTF. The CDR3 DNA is TGCGCCAGCAGCCAAGTGGCGGGACTTGGCTACACCTTC.

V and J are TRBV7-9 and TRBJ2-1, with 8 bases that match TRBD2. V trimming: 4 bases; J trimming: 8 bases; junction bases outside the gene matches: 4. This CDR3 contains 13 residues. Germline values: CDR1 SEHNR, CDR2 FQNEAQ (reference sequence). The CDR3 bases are TGTGCCAGCAGCTCGGGACTAGTCGATGAGCAGTTCTTC. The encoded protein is CASSSGLVDEQFF.

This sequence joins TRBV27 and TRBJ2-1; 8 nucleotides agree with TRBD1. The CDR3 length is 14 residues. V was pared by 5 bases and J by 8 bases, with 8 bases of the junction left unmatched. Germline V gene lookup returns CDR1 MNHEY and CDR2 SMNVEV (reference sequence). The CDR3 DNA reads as TGTGCCAGCAGTGTCGGGACAGGTTTGTATGAGCAGTTCTTC. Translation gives CASSVGTGLYEQFF.

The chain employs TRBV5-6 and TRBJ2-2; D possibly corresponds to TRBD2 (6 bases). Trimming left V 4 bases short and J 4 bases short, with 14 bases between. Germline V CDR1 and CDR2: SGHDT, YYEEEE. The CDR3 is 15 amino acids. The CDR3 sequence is CASSRLVQTTGELFF. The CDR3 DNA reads TGTGCCAGCAGCAGACTAGTTCAGACCACCGGGGAGCTGTTTTTT.

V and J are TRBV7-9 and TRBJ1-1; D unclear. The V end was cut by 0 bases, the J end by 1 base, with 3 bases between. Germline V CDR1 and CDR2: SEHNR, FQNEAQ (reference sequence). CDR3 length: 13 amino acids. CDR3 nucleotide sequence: TGTGCCAGCAGCTTAGCGGCGAACACTGAAGCTTTCTTT. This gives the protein CASSLAANTEAFF. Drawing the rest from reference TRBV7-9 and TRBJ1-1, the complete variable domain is DTGVSQNPRHKITKRGQNVTFRCDPISEHNRLYWYRQTLGQGPEFLTYFQNEAQLEKSRLLSDRFSAERPKGSFSTLEIQRTEQGDSAMYLCASSLAANTEAFFGQGTRLTVV.

The CDR3 reads CASRDRQGARSGNTIYF. The DNA of the CDR3 is TGTGCCAGCAGGGATAGACAGGGGGCAAGGTCTGGAAACACCATATATTTT. The V and J genes are TRBV5-8 and TRBJ1-3, with TRBD1 matching 10 bases. Germline CDR1 SGHTS, CDR2 YDEGEE. Losses at the gene ends were 5 bases for V and 1 base for J; bases not matched to a gene: 9. The CDR3 runs 17 residues.

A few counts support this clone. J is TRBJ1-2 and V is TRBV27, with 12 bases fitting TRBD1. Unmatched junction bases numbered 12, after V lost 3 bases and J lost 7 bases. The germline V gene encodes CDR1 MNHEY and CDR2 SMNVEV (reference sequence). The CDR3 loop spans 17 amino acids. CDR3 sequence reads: CASSLTGTGGPVGGYTF. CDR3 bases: TGTGCCAGCAGTTTGACCGGGACAGGGGGCCCCGTTGGTGGCTACACCTTC.

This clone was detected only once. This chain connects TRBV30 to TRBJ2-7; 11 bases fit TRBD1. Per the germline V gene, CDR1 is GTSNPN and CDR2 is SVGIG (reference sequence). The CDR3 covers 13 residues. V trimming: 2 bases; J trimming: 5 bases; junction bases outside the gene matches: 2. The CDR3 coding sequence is TGTGCCTGGAGTAGGGGACAGGGGGACGAGCAGTACTTC. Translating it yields CAWSRGQGDEQYF.

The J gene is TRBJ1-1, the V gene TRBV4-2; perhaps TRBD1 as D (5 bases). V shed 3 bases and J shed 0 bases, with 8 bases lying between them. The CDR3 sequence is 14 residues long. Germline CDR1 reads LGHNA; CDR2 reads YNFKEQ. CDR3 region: CASSQGGMNTEAFF. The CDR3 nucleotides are TGTGCCAGCAGCCAGGGGGGAATGAACACTGAAGCTTTCTTT.

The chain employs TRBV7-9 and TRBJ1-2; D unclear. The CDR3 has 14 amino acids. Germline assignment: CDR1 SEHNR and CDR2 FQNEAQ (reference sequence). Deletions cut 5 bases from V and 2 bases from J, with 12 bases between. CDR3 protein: CASSLDSGNYGYTF. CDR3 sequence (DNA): TGTGCCAGCAGCCTTGATTCAGGCAACTATGGCTACACCTTC.

This chain's CDR3 is CASSYGPQNTEAFF. The CDR3, as DNA: TGTGCCAGCAGTTACGGGCCCCAGAACACTGAAGCTTTCTTT. The chain couples TRBV6-5 to TRBJ1-1; D is unclear. The CDR3 spans 14 residues. From germline, CDR1 is MNHEY and CDR2 SVGAGI. V lost 2 bases and J 1 base, leaving 8 bases between the germline ends.

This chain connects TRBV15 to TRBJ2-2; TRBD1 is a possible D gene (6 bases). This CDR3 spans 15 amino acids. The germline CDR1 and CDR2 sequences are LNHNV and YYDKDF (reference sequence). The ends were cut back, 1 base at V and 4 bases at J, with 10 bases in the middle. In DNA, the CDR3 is TGTGCCACCAGCAGAGCAGGGGCGGGCACCGGGGAGCTGTTTTTT. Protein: CATSRAGAGTGELFF.

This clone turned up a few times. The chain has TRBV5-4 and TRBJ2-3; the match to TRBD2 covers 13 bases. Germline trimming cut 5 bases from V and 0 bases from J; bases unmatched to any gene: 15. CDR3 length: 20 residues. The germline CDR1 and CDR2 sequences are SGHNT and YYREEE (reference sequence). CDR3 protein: CASSLGAGTSGIRSTDTQYF. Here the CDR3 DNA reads TGTGCCAGCAGTCTGGGGGCCGGGACTAGCGGGATTAGGAGCACAGATACGCAGTATTTT. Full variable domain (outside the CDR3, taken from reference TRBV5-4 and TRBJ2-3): ETGVTQSPTHLIKTRGQQVTLRCSSQSGHNTVSWYQQALGQGPQFIFQYYREEENGRGNFPPRFSGLQFPNYSSELNVNALELDDSALYLCASSLGAGTSGIRSTDTQYFGPGTRLTVL.

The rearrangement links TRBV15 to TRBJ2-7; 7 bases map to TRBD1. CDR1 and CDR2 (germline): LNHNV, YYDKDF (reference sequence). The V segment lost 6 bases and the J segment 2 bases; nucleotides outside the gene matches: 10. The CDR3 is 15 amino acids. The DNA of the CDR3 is TGTGCCACCAGGAGCACGACAGGGACCCCCTACGAGCAGTACTTC. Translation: CATRSTTGTPYEQYF.

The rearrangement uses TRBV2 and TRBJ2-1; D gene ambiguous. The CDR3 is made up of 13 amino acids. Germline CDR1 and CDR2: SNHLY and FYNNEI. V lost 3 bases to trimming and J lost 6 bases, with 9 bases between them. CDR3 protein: CASSETTGNEQFF. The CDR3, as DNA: TGTGCCAGCAGTGAGACGACGGGCAATGAGCAGTTCTTC.

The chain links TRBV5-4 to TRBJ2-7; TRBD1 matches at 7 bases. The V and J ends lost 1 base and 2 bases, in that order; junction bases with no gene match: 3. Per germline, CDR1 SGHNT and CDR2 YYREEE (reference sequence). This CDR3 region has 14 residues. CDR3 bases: TGTGCCAGCAGCTTGCGGACAGGACCCTACGAGCAGTACTTC. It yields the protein CASSLRTGPYEQYF.

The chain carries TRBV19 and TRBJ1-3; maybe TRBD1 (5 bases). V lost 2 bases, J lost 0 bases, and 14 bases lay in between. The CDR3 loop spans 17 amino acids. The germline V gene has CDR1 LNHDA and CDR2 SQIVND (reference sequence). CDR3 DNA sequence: TGTGCCAGTAGTATAAGCCCAGGGATCAGCTCTGGAAACACCATATATTTT. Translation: CASSISPGISSGNTIYF. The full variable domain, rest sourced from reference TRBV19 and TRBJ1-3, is DGGITQSPKYLFRKEGQNVTLSCEQNLNHDAMYWYRQDPGQGLRLIYYSQIVNDFQKGDIAEGYSVSREKKESFPLTVTSAQKNPTAFYLCASSISPGISSGNTIYFGEGSWLTVV.